The 18 T cell receptor beta chains below come from one sample, sequenced in a study of regulatory T cells in long-lasting Graves disease. As to time point: newly diagnosed GD, antithyroid drugs for less than 3 months. The TCR library was prepared using RNA isolated from PBMCs. HTBI primers from iRepertoire and Arm-PCR of CDR3 regions yielded the TCR beta libraries. Each CDR3 protein gets one entry after TCRdb re-called the multiplex PCR reads with MiXCR. Among 620,000 or so distinct CDR3 sequences listed, less than 20% were seen once. These data also formed part of another study, on T cells in Graves' hyperthyroidism and ophthalmopathy.

The source material was peripheral blood mononuclear cells (PBMCs), sampled at new diagnosis, from a patient treated with antithyroid drugs. Receptor source: a woman aged 25 to 39 with Graves disease.

About this clonotype itself: A single base separates this from a much larger clone, so it may be a read error. The chain is built from TRBV5-1 and TRBJ2-7, with D possibly matching TRBD2 (5 bases). Germline CDR1 is SGHRS and CDR2 is YFSETQ. The CDR3 consists of 13 residues. CDR3 in amino acids: CACSPLAGNEQYF. The CDR3 DNA reads as TGCGCCTGCAGCCCCCTAGCTGGTAACGAGCAGTACTTC. The variable domain in full, with the rest retrieved from reference TRBV5-1 and TRBJ2-7, is KAGVTQTPRYLIKTRGQQVTLSCSPISGHRSVSWYQQTPGQGLQFLFEYFSETQRNKGNFPGRFSGRQFSNSRSEMNVSTLELGDSALYLCACSPLAGNEQYFGPGTRLTVT.

Within the sample, this clonotype is large. The gene calls are TRBV12-3 or TRBV12-4 and TRBJ2-3, with 10 bases lining up with TRBD2. V lost 6 bases to trimming and J lost 6 bases; unmatched junction nucleotides: 12. This CDR3 is 16 amino acids long. In DNA form, the CDR3 reads TGTGCCAGCAGGGACCCGCTAGCGGGAGAGATTGATACGCAGTATTTT. Protein: CASRDPLAGEIDTQYF.

The chain uses TRBV5-1 and TRBJ2-7, with TRBD1 matching over 7 bases. Trimming cost V 4 bases and J 1 base; bases outside gene matches: 8. Germline V gives CDR1 SGHRS, CDR2 YFSETQ. The CDR3 is 15 amino acids. The CDR3 is CASSPSRGKSYEQYF. The CDR3 DNA is TGCGCCAGCAGCCCCTCCAGGGGGAAGTCCTACGAGCAGTACTTC.

This clonotype was recorded many times. The chain couples TRBV19 to TRBJ2-5; D is possibly TRBD1 (5 bases). Per germline, CDR1 LNHDA and CDR2 SQIVND (reference sequence). The V end lost 5 bases, the J end lost 4 bases, and 17 bases lay between the germline ends. CDR3 length equals 15 residues. The CDR3 loop reads CASSPDLGAGETQYF. DNA of the CDR3: TGTGCCAGTAGTCCAGACCTAGGGGCCGGAGAGACCCAGTACTTC. Full variable domain (remainder filled in from reference TRBV19 and TRBJ2-5): DGGITQSPKYLFRKEGQNVTLSCEQNLNHDAMYWYRQDPGQGLRLIYYSQIVNDFQKGDIAEGYSVSREKKESFPLTVTSAQKNPTAFYLCASSPDLGAGETQYFGPGTRLLVL.

To note about this clonotype: A clone one base away is much larger, so this may be a read error. V is TRBV28 and J is TRBJ2-7; 9 nucleotides agree with TRBD1. This CDR3 contains 17 residues. J lost 3 bases, V lost 4 bases, and 13 bases had no gene match. Germline loops: CDR1 MDHEN, CDR2 SYDVKM. The CDR3: CASSSWARTGDIYEQYF. CDR3 bases: TGTGCCAGCAGTTCCTGGGCCCGGACAGGGGATATCTACGAGCAGTACTTC.

This clonotype was observed a few times. V gene TRBV9 combines with J gene TRBJ2-1; TRBD2 aligns across 15 bases. The CDR3 is 16 amino acids. V was clipped by 0 bases and J by 8 bases; unmatched bases: 3. Per the germline V gene, CDR1 is SGDLS and CDR2 is YYNGEE. The CDR3 nucleotides read TGTGCCAGCAGCGTAGTATGGACTAGCGGGAGGGATGAGCAGTTCTTC. Its protein is CASSVVWTSGRDEQFF.

Comment on this clonotype: This may stem from a read error, because a much larger clone lies one nucleotide away. V and J are TRBV28 and TRBJ2-3, with D maybe TRBD2 (6 bases). The end of the DNA fits TRBJ2-1 better, so the J call may be wrong. CDR3 size: 16 residues. The germline V gene encodes CDR1 MDHEN and CDR2 SYDVKM. This chain's CDR3 is CASRRVEGVPCNEQFF. The CDR3 DNA is TGTGCCAGCAGGAGGGTGGAGGGCGTCCCCTGCAATGAGCAGTTCTTC.

This clonotype has only a few counts. V usage is TRBV28 and J usage is TRBJ2-2; perhaps TRBD1 as D (5 bases). The CDR3 length is 15 residues. V shed 3 bases and J shed 5 bases, with 13 bases lying between them. Germline values: CDR1 MDHEN, CDR2 SYDVKM. As DNA, the CDR3 is TGTGCCAGCAGTTTCCAGGGTAGTGTGACCGGGGAGCTGTTTTTT. It yields the protein CASSFQGSVTGELFF. Together with reference TRBV28 and TRBJ2-2, the CDR3 gives the full variable domain: DVKVTQSSRYLVKRTGEKVFLECVQDMDHENMFWYRQDPGLGLRLIYFSYDVKMKEKGDIPEGYSVSREKKERFSLILESASTNQTSMYLCASSFQGSVTGELFFGEGSRLTVL.

This sequence joins TRBV7-2 and TRBJ2-7; TRBD1 matches 8 bases. J lost 2 bases, V lost 7 bases, and 7 bases had no gene match. Germline CDR1 and CDR2: SGHTA and FQGNSA. The CDR3 sequence is 14 residues long. The CDR3 sequence: CASTLGTGPYEQYF. For the CDR3, the DNA is TGTGCCAGCACTCTTGGGACAGGACCCTACGAGCAGTACTTC.

V usage is TRBV28 and J usage is TRBJ2-3; D might be TRBD1 (5 bases). In germline, CDR1 is MDHEN, CDR2 SYDVKM. The CDR3 loop spans 13 amino acids. The germline V and J ends were trimmed by 6 bases and 8 bases, with 15 bases remaining between them. CDR3 DNA: TGTGCCAGCAGGGATTACAGGTTTCCTACGCAGTATTTT. It translates to CASRDYRFPTQYF.

This clonotype was seen repeatedly, ten times or more. The rearrangement uses TRBV5-4 and TRBJ2-7; 8 bases map to TRBD2. The germline V gene has CDR1 SGHNT and CDR2 YYREEE (reference sequence). The CDR3 sequence is 15 residues long. V dropped 1 base and J dropped 3; count of bases not matched to a gene: 6. The CDR3 loop is CASSLTAGGYYEQYF. DNA of the CDR3: TGTGCCAGCAGCTTGACGGCGGGGGGATACTACGAGCAGTACTTC.

This clonotype came up a few times. The chain joins TRBV7-3 to TRBJ2-1; 10 nucleotides agree with TRBD1. This CDR3 comprises 16 residues. V shed 5 bases, J shed 5 bases, and the junction held 9 bases outside the gene matches. CDR1 SGHTA and CDR2 FQGTGA come from the germline V gene. The CDR3 reads CASSHMRGQGDNEQFF. DNA for the CDR3: TGTGCCAGCAGCCATATGCGTGGACAGGGGGACAATGAGCAGTTCTTC.

The CDR3 sequence is CATSTSGNNYGYTF. In nucleotides, the CDR3 is TGTGCCACCAGCACTTCGGGGAACAACTATGGCTACACCTTC. The chain combines TRBV15 with TRBJ1-2; D call uncertain. The V end was cut by 4 bases, the J end by 2 bases, with 11 bases between. CDR1 is LNHNV, CDR2 YYDKDF, per germline (reference sequence). This CDR3 is 14 amino acids long. The full variable domain, completed using reference TRBV15 and TRBJ1-2, is DAMVIQNPRYQVTQFGKPVTLSCSQTLNHNVMYWYQQKSSQAPKLLFHYYDKDFNNEADTPDNFQSRRPNTSFCFLDIRSPGLGDTAMYLCATSTSGNNYGYTFGSGTRLTVV.

This clonotype was recorded a few times. This chain connects TRBV13 to TRBJ2-1; TRBD2 aligns across 8 bases. The germline V gene encodes CDR1 PRHDT and CDR2 FYEKMQ (reference sequence). V lost 4 bases and J lost 6; bases outside the gene matches: 14. The CDR3 spans 17 residues. The CDR3 DNA reads TGTGCCAGCAGCTCCCAACGGGAGGGAGGTGCCGCCAATGAGCAGTTCTTC. It yields the protein CASSSQREGGAANEQFF.

This clonotype was found a few times. The V and J genes are TRBV10-3 and TRBJ1-1, with 9 bases aligning to TRBD1. This CDR3 comprises 15 residues. With V trimmed by 3 bases and J by 5 bases, 7 bases remained unmatched. CDR1 and CDR2 (germline): ENHRY, SYGVKD. The CDR3 bases are TGTGCCATCAGTGACCCGGGACAGGGAAAAACTGAAGCTTTCTTT. Translation: CAISDPGQGKTEAFF.

This clonotype has ten or more counts. The CDR3 region is CASRYGGGGTEAFF. The CDR3 nucleotides are TGTGCCAGCAGGTACGGAGGGGGCGGGACTGAAGCTTTCTTT. This chain joins TRBV12-3 or TRBV12-4 and TRBJ1-1; TRBD1 matches at 7 bases. CDR3 length: 14 amino acids. J lost 5 bases, V lost 6 bases, and 9 bases had no gene match.

This clonotype was seen at least ten times. This chain connects TRBV7-9 to TRBJ2-7; D not resolved. The length of the CDR3 is 15 residues. Trimming shortened V by 2 bases and J by 7 bases, and 18 bases separated the two germline ends. CDR1 is SEHNR and CDR2 is FQNEAQ in the germline V gene (reference sequence). CDR3 sequence: CASSLRASSILEQYF. DNA for the CDR3: TGTGCCAGCAGCTTAAGGGCGAGCAGTATATTAGAGCAGTACTTC.

This clonotype was seen a handful of times. V gene TRBV7-9 combines with J gene TRBJ2-1; the match to TRBD2 covers 10 bases. The CDR3 runs to 19 residues. Per germline, CDR1 SEHNR and CDR2 FQNEAQ (reference sequence). The J segment lost 0 bases and the V segment lost 5 bases, leaving 13 bases of the junction unmatched. This CDR3 is CASSPRTSGGESSYNEQFF. For the CDR3, the DNA is TGTGCCAGCAGCCCCCGGACTAGCGGTGGTGAAAGCTCCTACAATGAGCAGTTCTTC. Filled out from reference TRBV7-9 and TRBJ2-1, the complete variable domain reads DTGVSQNPRHKITKRGQNVTFRCDPISEHNRLYWYRQTLGQGPEFLTYFQNEAQLEKSRLLSDRFSAERPKGSFSTLEIQRTEQGDSAMYLCASSPRTSGGESSYNEQFFGPGTRLTVL.